These 30 T cell receptor beta chains were all obtained from the same sample, sequenced in a study of T cell clonality in common variable immunodeficiency. TCRdb keeps only in-frame clones here, not all; method: immunoSEQ multiplex PCR. Listed for the sample are more than 65,000 clones, none seen a single time. Source material: peripheral blood mononuclear cells. Receptor source: a person aged 18 to 69 in good health.

The table lists this clone with many counts. From the germline J gene comes the end of the CDR3, since the read stops 3 residues before it. The chain uses TRBV20-1 and TRBJ1-2, with D perhaps matching TRBD1 (5 bases). The CDR3 is made up of 14 amino acids. Germline loops: CDR1 DFQATT, CDR2 SNEGSKA (reference sequence). V was pared by 6 bases and J by 6 bases, with 20 bases between. The CDR3 sequence: CSAPSAGRENGYTF. Partial CDR3 DNA: TGCAGTGCCCCGTCGGCAGGGAGAGAAAATGGC.

This clone was observed many times. The DNA ends 3 residues before the CDR3 does, and the rest of the CDR3 is filled in from the germline J gene. The J gene is TRBJ2-1, the V gene TRBV20-1; D gene uncertain. V dropped 3 bases and J dropped 9 bases, with 9 bases sitting between them. CDR3 length: 11 amino acids. The germline V gene has CDR1 DFQATT and CDR2 SNEGSKA (reference sequence). CDR3 DNA (partial): TGCAGTGCTAGCCCCGTTCGTGAG. Its translation: CSASPVRE. The CDR3 reads in full as CSASPVREQFF.

In the case of this clone: The read halts 3 residues ahead of the CDR3 end, with the missing end drawn from the germline J gene. The chain employs TRBV19 and TRBJ1-5; maybe TRBD1 (6 bases). Deletions cut 2 bases from V and 0 bases from J, with 11 bases between. CDR1 and CDR2 (germline): LNHDA, SQIVND (reference sequence). The CDR3 extends over 16 amino acids. The CDR3 here is CASSIRRGDSNQPQHF. The DNA read from the CDR3 is TGTGCCAGTAGTATACGCAGGGGCGATAGCAATCAGCCC.

This clone appeared many times. A read error may account for a junction end that differs from germline. CDR3: CASSQGARGGGWTEAFF. The CDR3 DNA, read in part, is TGCGCCAGCAGCCAAGGCGCCCGCGGGGGAGGATGGACTGAA. The J gene is TRBJ1-1, the V gene TRBV4-2; possible D gene TRBD1, 5 bases. The read gets to within 3 residues of the CDR3 end, and the germline J gene fills in the rest. The germline CDR1 and CDR2 sequences are LGHNA and YNFKEQ. CDR3 length: 17 residues.

This clone has at least ten counts. Sequencing ends 3 residues short of the CDR3 end; the germline J gene provides the rest. The gene calls are TRBV9 and TRBJ2-7; weak D call: TRBD1 (6 bases). From germline, CDR1 is SGDLS and CDR2 YYNGEE. The length of the CDR3 is 15 residues. The V and J ends lost 3 bases and 3 bases respectively, with 16 bases between them. CDR3 sequence: CASSARTELIYEQYF. The part of the CDR3 DNA that was read is TGTGCCAGCAGCGCCCGGACAGAGTTAATCTACGAG.

At least ten counts were recorded for this clone. The read terminates 3 residues ahead of where the CDR3 ends, so the germline J gene completes it. V is TRBV7-2 and J is TRBJ2-7; TRBD1 matches 7 bases. There are 13 residues in the CDR3. V dropped 3 bases and J dropped 3; count of bases not matched to a gene: 2. From germline, CDR1 is SGHTA and CDR2 FQGNSA. CDR3 DNA, as far as it was read: TGTGCCAGCAGCTTGGACAGGATCTACGAG. Its protein product is CASSLDRIYE. The whole CDR3 reads CASSLDRIYEQYF.

This clone was counted ten times or more. The read falls 3 residues short of the CDR3 end, and the missing part is taken from the germline J gene. Other DNA variants within this sample encode the same CDR3. This sequence joins TRBV20-1 and TRBJ2-5; 12 bases match TRBD2. There are 14 residues in the CDR3. Germline V lookup: CDR1 DFQATT, CDR2 SNEGSKA (reference sequence). V dropped 5 bases and J dropped 4; count of bases not matched to a gene: 5. CDR3 amino acids: CSARALAGGETQYF. The sequenced part of the CDR3 DNA is TGCAGTGCTCGTGCACTAGCGGGAGGAGAGACC.

This clone was picked up many times. The sequenced fragment ends 3 residues before the CDR3 boundary, so the rest is inferred from the germline J gene. V is TRBV6-2 or TRBV6-3 and J is TRBJ2-7; 12 bases agree with TRBD2. V shed 9 bases, J shed 3 bases, and the junction held 6 bases outside the gene matches. This CDR3 has 14 amino acids. Germline V gene data show CDR1 as MNHEY and CDR2 as SVGEGT. Here the CDR3 reads CASRLAGVGYEQYF. Incomplete CDR3 DNA: TGTGCCAGTAGACTAGCGGGAGTCGGCTACGAG.

This clone appeared many times. The read comes to an end 3 residues before the CDR3 does, leaving the germline J gene to fill in the end. The chain couples TRBV5-8 to TRBJ1-1; perhaps TRBD1 as D (6 bases). This CDR3 has 13 residues. Germline-derived CDR1 and CDR2 are SGHTS and YDEGEE. Trimming removed 2 bases from V and 3 bases from J, with 8 bases in between. The CDR3 bases that were read are TGTGCCAGCAGCTTAGCAGGGGACACTGAA. Amino acid sequence: CASSLAGDTE. The full CDR3 sequence reads CASSLAGDTEAFF.

In its sample, this clone was seen many times. The read gets to within 3 residues of the CDR3 end, and the germline J gene fills in the rest. This chain links TRBV2 with TRBJ2-4; TRBD1 is a possible D gene (5 bases). The CDR3 covers 15 residues. V lost 7 bases and J lost 0, with 13 bases in between. Germline CDR1 is SNHLY and CDR2 is FYNNEI. CDR3 loop: CASKRQNLAKNIQYF. Partial CDR3 DNA: TGTGCCAGCAAAAGACAGAATTTAGCCAAAAACATT.

Only a few counts were recorded for this clone. The DNA ends 3 residues before the CDR3 does, and the rest of the CDR3 is filled in from the germline J gene. The genes are TRBV19 and TRBJ1-6; tentative D call: TRBD1 (5 bases). The germline V gene encodes CDR1 LNHDA and CDR2 SQIVND (reference sequence). The V end was cut by 0 bases, the J end by 10 bases, with 13 bases between. This CDR3 comprises 15 residues. The DNA read from the CDR3 is TGTGCCAGTAGTATAGAGGCAGGGTTGGAATCACCC. Amino acids: CASSIEAGLESP. The whole CDR3 sequence is CASSIEAGLESPLHF.

This clone was seen ten or more times. The read halts 3 residues ahead of the CDR3 end, with the missing end drawn from the germline J gene. The gene calls are TRBV19 and TRBJ2-3, with 12 bases that match TRBD2. Germline lookup yields CDR1 LNHDA and CDR2 SQIVND (reference sequence). J was trimmed by 2 bases and V by 3 bases; bases with no gene match: 3. This CDR3 contains 16 residues. This CDR3 reads CASSILAGGITDTQYF. Incomplete CDR3 DNA: TGTGCCAGTAGTATCCTAGCGGGAGGGATCACAGATACG.

This clone showed up many times. Read coverage stops 3 residues before the CDR3 terminus; the germline J gene supplies the remainder. The chain uses TRBV6-2 or TRBV6-3 and TRBJ2-7, with TRBD2 matching over 16 bases. After removal of 6 bases from V and 6 bases from J, the junction contained 5 bases not matched to a gene. Germline CDR1 reads MNHEY; CDR2 reads SVGEGT. The CDR3 totals 15 residues. The chain's CDR3 is CASSMGLAGGFEQYF. The DNA read from the CDR3 is TGTGCCAGCAGCATGGGACTAGCGGGAGGGTTCGAG.

This clone was detected ten times or more. The observed sequence ends 3 residues before the CDR3 terminus, with the missing tail filled in from the germline J gene. J is TRBJ2-3 and V is TRBV27; TRBD2 agrees at 10 bases. V shed 6 bases and J 6 bases; nucleotides not matched to a gene: 12. The V gene's germline CDR1 is MNHEY and CDR2 SMNVEV (reference sequence). This CDR3 spans 16 amino acids. CDR3 sequence: CASRLGAGGFSDTQYF. The covered CDR3 bases are TGTGCCAGCAGACTTGGAGCGGGAGGGTTTTCTGATACG.

On this clone itself: The read stops 3 residues short of the end of the CDR3; the missing end is completed from the germline J gene. The rearrangement links TRBV5-4 to TRBJ2-7, with D uncertain. Trimming stripped 2 bases from V and 1 base from J, with 10 bases between. This CDR3 spans 14 amino acids. CDR1 is SGHNT, CDR2 YYREEE, per germline (reference sequence). The CDR3 bases that were read are TGTGCCAGCAGCTTCTTTAAGGGTTCCTACGAG. It specifies CASSFFKGSYE. The entire CDR3 protein is CASSFFKGSYEQYF.

This clone came up many times. The CDR3 extends 3 residues past the end of the read, so its final part is completed from the germline J gene. The rearrangement joins TRBV2 to TRBJ1-3, with unresolved D. The V end lost 4 bases, the J end lost 0 bases, and 10 bases lay between the germline ends. This CDR3 region has 15 residues. In germline, CDR1 is SNHLY, CDR2 FYNNEI. The CDR3 spells CASSGTDSSGNTIYF. CDR3 DNA (partial): TGTGCCAGCAGTGGAACAGATTCCTCTGGAAACACC.

This clone has ten or more counts. Coverage ceases 3 residues before the CDR3 finishes, and the germline J gene fills in the end. The chain uses TRBV12-5 and TRBJ2-1; the D gene is possibly TRBD2 (6 bases). V dropped 5 bases and J dropped 4 bases, with 15 bases sitting between them. The CDR3 is made up of 15 amino acids. CDR1 and CDR2 (germline): LGHNT, FRNRAP. The CDR3 loop reads CASGPGLGEYNEQFF. The sequenced CDR3 bases are TGTGCTAGTGGTCCGGGACTCGGGGAGTACAATGAG.

With regard to this clone: Read data end 3 residues before the CDR3 end; the end is taken from the germline J gene. V gene TRBV30 combines with J gene TRBJ1-5, with 7 nucleotides matching TRBD1. V gave up 5 bases and J gave up 7 bases; unmatched junction bases: 8. This CDR3 has 13 residues. Germline lookup yields CDR1 GTSNPN and CDR2 SVGIG (reference sequence). Partial CDR3 DNA: TGTGCCTGGGGACCCAGGGGGAACCAGCCC. It is translated as CAWGPRGNQP. The complete CDR3 reads CAWGPRGNQPQHF.

This clone has ten or more counts. Coverage ceases 3 residues before the CDR3 finishes, and the germline J gene fills in the end. This chain links TRBV10-3 with TRBJ2-1; 7 bases are a match to TRBD1. The CDR3 is 16 residues long. V dropped 0 bases and J dropped 7; count of bases not matched to a gene: 9. Germline lookup yields CDR1 ENHRY and CDR2 SYGVKD. CDR3 DNA, as far as it was read: TGTGCCATCAGTGAGTCGGGGGACAGCTTGGGGAATGAG. As protein: CAISESGDSLGNE. The entire CDR3 sequence reads CAISESGDSLGNEQFF.

This clone was counted at least ten times. The CDR3: CASSLAAASTDTQYF. CDR3 DNA, as far as it was read: TGCGCCAGCAGCTTGGCAGCGGCCAGCACAGATACG. This chain connects TRBV5-1 to TRBJ2-3, with D possibly matching TRBD2 (5 bases). The missing CDR3 end, 3 residues past where the read stops, is filled in from the germline J gene. V was cut by 0 bases and J by 0 bases, with 8 bases left in between. The germline V gene has CDR1 SGHRS and CDR2 YFSETQ. The CDR3 contains 15 residues.

This clone has at least ten counts. The CDR3 end falls 3 residues outside the read, so it is completed with the germline J gene. The chain couples TRBV29-1 to TRBJ2-3, with TRBD1 matching 8 bases. CDR1 is SQVTM, CDR2 ANQGSEA, per germline. The CDR3 spans 14 residues. V shed 6 bases and J 0 bases; nucleotides not matched to a gene: 5. CDR3 in amino acids: CSVATGGSTDTQYF. The sequenced CDR3 bases are TGCAGCGTAGCTACAGGGGGGAGCACAGATACG.

This clone was picked up many times. The CDR3 loop is CASGIAGGLGYGYTF. Partial CDR3 DNA: TGTGCCAGCGGAATCGCCGGGGGGCTGGGCTATGGC. The rearrangement links TRBV7-8 to TRBJ1-2; a weak D match, TRBD1 (6 bases). The read comes to an end 3 residues before the CDR3 does, leaving the germline J gene to fill in the end. V was trimmed by 8 bases and J by 4 bases, leaving 20 bases between them. Germline V gene lookup returns CDR1 SGHVS and CDR2 FQNEAQ. The CDR3 has 15 amino acids.

This clone occurred many times. The CDR3 extends 3 residues past the end of the read, so its final part is completed from the germline J gene. The rearrangement links TRBV19 to TRBJ1-6, with D possibly matching TRBD1 (5 bases). V was clipped by 4 bases and J by 7 bases, with 11 bases between them. This CDR3 contains 14 residues. From germline, CDR1 is LNHDA and CDR2 SQIVND (reference sequence). The CDR3 loop reads CASSTGPRNSPLHF. Incomplete CDR3 DNA: TGTGCCAGTAGTACAGGGCCCCGGAATTCACCC. Using reference TRBV19 and TRBJ1-6 for the parts outside the CDR3, the full variable domain is DGGITQSPKYLFRKEGQNVTLSCEQNLNHDAMYWYRQDPGQGLRLIYYSQIVNDFQKGDIAEGYSVSREKKESFPLTVTSAQKNPTAFYLCASSTGPRNSPLHFGNGTRLTVT.

Ten or more counts support this clone. One end of the junction varies from germline; a read error may be responsible. With the read ending 3 residues before the CDR3 end, the germline J gene is used to fill in that end. The genes are TRBV4-2 and TRBJ2-5; 9 bases are a match to TRBD1. CDR1 and CDR2 from the germline V gene are LGHNA and YNFKEQ. This CDR3 spans 14 amino acids. The DNA read from the CDR3 is TGCGCCAGCAGCCAAGGACAGGGGCGGGAGACC. It translates to CASSQGQGRET. The full CDR3 is CASSQGQGRETQYF.

This clone was counted ten times or more. From the germline J gene comes the end of the CDR3, since the read stops 3 residues before it. This rearrangement joins TRBV5-1 to TRBJ2-5; TRBD1 might be the D (6 bases). The CDR3 has 13 amino acids. The germline gives CDR1 SGHRS, CDR2 YFSETQ. V was cut by 4 bases and J by 5 bases, with 12 bases left in between. CDR3 sequence: CASSKGDQETQYF. CDR3 bases read: TGCGCCAGCAGCAAGGGGGATCAGGAGACC.

This clone was observed many times. Read data end 3 residues before the CDR3 end; the end is taken from the germline J gene. The chain links TRBV9 to TRBJ2-3, with D possibly TRBD2 on 5 matching bases. V lost 0 bases, J lost 1 base, and 15 bases lay in between. From germline, CDR1 is SGDLS and CDR2 YYNGEE. The CDR3 has 17 amino acids. The CDR3 DNA, read in part, is TGTGCCAGCAGCGTAGGCCAGTCCAACGGGGGCACAGATACG. The encoded protein is CASSVGQSNGGTDT. The entire CDR3 is CASSVGQSNGGTDTQYF.

In this sample, this clone turned up many times. The DNA ends 3 residues before the CDR3 does, and the rest of the CDR3 is filled in from the germline J gene. The chain recombines TRBV7-3 with TRBJ1-6, with D perhaps TRBD1 (5 bases). CDR1 is SGHTA and CDR2 is FQGTGA in the germline V gene. The CDR3 spans 15 residues. Trimming removed 2 bases at V and 6 bases at J, with 11 bases between. The CDR3 sequence: CASSLHQGLNSPLHF. The part of the CDR3 DNA that was read is TGTGCCAGCAGCTTACATCAGGGCCTTAATTCACCC.

This clone has just a few counts. The CDR3 extends 3 residues past the end of the read, so its final part is completed from the germline J gene. The J gene is TRBJ1-1, the V gene TRBV7-8; maybe TRBD1 (5 bases). Germline V gene sequence: CDR1 SGHVS, CDR2 FQNEAQ. V was cut by 2 bases and J by 1 base, with 11 bases left in between. The CDR3 has 15 amino acids. This CDR3 reads CASSLPRQTNTEAFF. CDR3 DNA (partial): TGTGCCAGCAGCTTACCTCGACAGACGAACACTGAA. The full variable domain, rest sourced from reference TRBV7-8 and TRBJ1-1, is GAGVSQSPRYKVAKRGQDVALRCDPISGHVSLFWYQQALGQGPEFLTYFQNEAQLDKSGLPSDRFFAERPEGSVSTLKIQRTQQEDSAVYLCASSLPRQTNTEAFFGQGTRLTVV.

This clone was counted ten times or more. The CDR3 is cut off 3 residues early in the read; its end comes from the germline J gene. The chain recombines TRBV5-1 with TRBJ2-7; 8 positions agree with TRBD2. This CDR3 region has 16 residues. The ends lost 0 bases at V and 4 bases at J; junction bases unmatched: 9. Germline V gene sequence: CDR1 SGHRS, CDR2 YFSETQ. This chain's CDR3 is CASSLEMASGPYEQYF. The CDR3 DNA, read in part, is TGCGCCAGCAGCTTGGAAATGGCTAGCGGGCCTTACGAG. The whole variable domain, remainder taken from reference TRBV5-1 and TRBJ2-7, is KAGVTQTPRYLIKTRGQQVTLSCSPISGHRSVSWYQQTPGQGLQFLFEYFSETQRNKGNFPGRFSGRQFSNSRSEMNVSTLELGDSALYLCASSLEMASGPYEQYFGPGTRLTVT.

This clone occurred many times. CDR3 bases read: TGTGCCAGTAGTAGACAGTTTCCAGGAGGAGAGACC. Translated: CASSRQFPGGET. The whole CDR3 sequence is CASSRQFPGGETQYF. This sequence joins TRBV19 and TRBJ2-5, with D perhaps given as TRBD1 or TRBD2 (5 bases each). The read ends 3 residues before the CDR3 terminus; that terminus is restored from the germline J gene. Per germline, CDR1 LNHDA and CDR2 SQIVND (reference sequence). Trimming pared 4 bases from V and 4 bases from J, leaving 16 bases between. The CDR3 runs 15 residues. Filled out from reference TRBV19 and TRBJ2-5, the complete variable domain reads DGGITQSPKYLFRKEGQNVTLSCEQNLNHDAMYWYRQDPGQGLRLIYYSQIVNDFQKGDIAEGYSVSREKKESFPLTVTSAQKNPTAFYLCASSRQFPGGETQYFGPGTRLLVL.